Below, 9 T cell receptor beta chains from the same sample are listed, as sequenced in a study of blood T cell repertoires in COVID-19. Produced via immunoSEQ multiplex PCR; TCRdb's table is partial and in-frame only. The table lists around 160,000 clones, around 81% of them singletons. The specimen was peripheral blood. The receptors were sampled from a human donor with acute or convalescent COVID-19. The donor label of this sample is uncertain.

The chain carries TRBV12-3 or TRBV12-4 and TRBJ1-2; D unresolved. V lost 4 bases, J lost 3 bases, and 9 bases lay in between. The CDR3 sequence is 13 residues long. CDR3 protein: CASSSREDYGYTF. CDR3 in DNA: TGTGCCAGCAGTTCGAGAGAAGACTATGGCTACACCTTC.

This chain's CDR3 is CASSDQGLLNTGELFF. In DNA, the CDR3 is TGTGCCAGCAGTGACCAAGGACTACTAAACACCGGGGAGCTGTTTTTT. V usage is TRBV6-4 and J usage is TRBJ2-2; the D gene is possibly TRBD2 (6 bases). Germline assignment: CDR1 MRHNA and CDR2 SNTAGT. The CDR3 is 16 residues long. The ends were cut back, 2 bases at V and 2 bases at J, with 12 bases in the middle.

This chain links TRBV6-5 with TRBJ1-2; the D is unclear. Germline CDR1 and CDR2: MNHEY and SVGAGI. The CDR3 contains 13 residues. V was pared by 6 bases and J by 1 base, with 9 bases between. The CDR3 reads CASRFRGNYGYTF. In DNA form, the CDR3 reads TGTGCCAGCAGATTCCGCGGTAACTATGGCTACACCTTC.

This sequence joins TRBV7-9 and TRBJ1-1; perhaps TRBD1 as D (5 bases). The CDR3 totals 15 residues. Trimming pared 1 base from V and 0 bases from J, leaving 9 bases between. Germline V gives CDR1 SEHNR, CDR2 FQNEAQ (reference sequence). CDR3 DNA sequence: TGTGCCAGCAGCTTAGAGGCAGGGTTGAACACTGAAGCTTTCTTT. Its protein is CASSLEAGLNTEAFF.

The rearrangement links TRBV12-3 or TRBV12-4 to TRBJ1-2; D call uncertain. With 7 bases removed from V and 7 bases from J, the gap between germline ends came to 13 bases. The CDR3 has 12 amino acids. CDR3 sequence: CASTFRGVGYTF. The CDR3 DNA follows: TGTGCCAGCACTTTCCGGGGTGTTGGCTACACCTTC.

V is TRBV3-1 (or the pseudogene TRBV3-2) and J is TRBJ1-1, with a possible D match to TRBD1 (5 bases). Trimming took off 7 bases at V and 1 base at J, with 19 bases between the two ends. Germline assignment: CDR1 LGHDT and CDR2 YNNKEL (reference sequence). The CDR3 loop spans 16 amino acids. The CDR3 protein is CASTRGTGDGNTEAFF. The CDR3 DNA reads TGTGCCAGCACCAGAGGGACGGGAGATGGGAACACTGAAGCTTTCTTT.

A single count supports this clone. The V and J genes are TRBV10-1 and TRBJ2-2; D might be TRBD1 (5 bases). CDR1 and CDR2 (germline): WNHNN, SYGVQD (reference sequence). The V and J ends lost 5 bases and 6 bases respectively, with 7 bases between them. The CDR3 runs to 12 residues. CDR3 sequence: CASSQGAGELFF. CDR3 nucleotides: TGCGCCAGCAGTCAAGGGGCCGGGGAGCTGTTTTTT.

This clone has only a few counts. The chain carries TRBV30 and TRBJ1-3; D not certain. From germline, CDR1 is GTSNPN and CDR2 SVGIG (reference sequence). The V end was cut by 8 bases, the J end by 0 bases, with 5 bases between. The CDR3 is 11 amino acids. The CDR3 region has the DNA TGTGCCGGAGACTCTGGAAACACCATATATTTT. Translation gives CAGDSGNTIYF.

This clone was recorded only once. The chain has TRBV4-1 and TRBJ1-5, with D perhaps TRBD1 (5 bases). CDR3 length: 15 amino acids. Germline V gene sequence: CDR1 MGHRA, CDR2 YSYEKL. V was pared by 0 bases and J by 4 bases, with 10 bases between. The CDR3 region has the DNA TGCGCCAGCAGCCAAGATGTACAGGCGAATCAGCCCCAGCATTTT. It yields the protein CASSQDVQANQPQHF.